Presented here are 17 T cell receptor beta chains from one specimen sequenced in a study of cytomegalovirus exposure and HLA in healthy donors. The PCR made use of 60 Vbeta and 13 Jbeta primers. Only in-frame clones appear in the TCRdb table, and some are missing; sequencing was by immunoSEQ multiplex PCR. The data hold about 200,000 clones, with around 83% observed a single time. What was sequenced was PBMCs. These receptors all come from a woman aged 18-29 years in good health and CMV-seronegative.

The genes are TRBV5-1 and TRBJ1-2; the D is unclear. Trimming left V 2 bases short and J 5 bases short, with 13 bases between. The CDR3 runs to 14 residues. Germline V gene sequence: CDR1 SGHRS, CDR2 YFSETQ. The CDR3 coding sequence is TGCGCCAGCAGCTTTGAGATCCCGGGGTATGGCTACACCTTC. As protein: CASSFEIPGYGYTF.

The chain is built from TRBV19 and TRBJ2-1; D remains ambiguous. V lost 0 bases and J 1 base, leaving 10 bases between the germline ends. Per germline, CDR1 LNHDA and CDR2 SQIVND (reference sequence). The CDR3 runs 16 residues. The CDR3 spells CASSIEQWASYNEQFF. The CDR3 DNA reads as TGTGCCAGTAGTATAGAGCAGTGGGCTTCCTACAATGAGCAGTTCTTC.

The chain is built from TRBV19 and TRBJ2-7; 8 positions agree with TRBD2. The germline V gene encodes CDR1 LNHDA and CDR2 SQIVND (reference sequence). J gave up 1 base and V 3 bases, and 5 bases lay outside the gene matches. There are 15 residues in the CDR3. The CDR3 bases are TGTGCCAGTAGTATGTCTAGCGGGCTTTCCTACGAGCAGTACTTC. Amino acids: CASSMSSGLSYEQYF.

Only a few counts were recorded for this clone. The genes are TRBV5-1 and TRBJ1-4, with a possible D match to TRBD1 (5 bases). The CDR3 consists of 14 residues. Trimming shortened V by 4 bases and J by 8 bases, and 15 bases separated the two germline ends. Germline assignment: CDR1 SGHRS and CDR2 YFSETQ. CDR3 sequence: CASSLVQGFEKLFF. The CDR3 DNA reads TGCGCCAGCAGCCTGGTTCAGGGCTTCGAAAAACTGTTTTTT. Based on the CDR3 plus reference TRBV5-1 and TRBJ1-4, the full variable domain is KAGVTQTPRYLIKTRGQQVTLSCSPISGHRSVSWYQQTPGQGLQFLFEYFSETQRNKGNFPGRFSGRQFSNSRSEMNVSTLELGDSALYLCASSLVQGFEKLFFGSGTQLSVL.

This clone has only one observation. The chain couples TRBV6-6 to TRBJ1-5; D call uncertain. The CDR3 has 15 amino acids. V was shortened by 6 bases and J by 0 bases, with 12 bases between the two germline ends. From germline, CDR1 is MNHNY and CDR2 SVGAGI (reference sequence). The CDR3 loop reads CASSPRVTSNQPQHF. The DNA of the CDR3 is TGTGCCAGCAGCCCCCGGGTCACTAGCAATCAGCCCCAGCATTTT.

The CDR3, as DNA: TGTGCCAGCAGCTTACGTCTAGCGGCCGAGCAGTACTTC. Protein product: CASSLRLAAEQYF. V is TRBV11-2 and J is TRBJ2-7; TRBD2 aligns across 7 bases. Looked up from germline, CDR1 is SGHAT and CDR2 is FQNNGV. V dropped 2 bases and J dropped 6; count of bases not matched to a gene: 4. This CDR3 has 13 amino acids.

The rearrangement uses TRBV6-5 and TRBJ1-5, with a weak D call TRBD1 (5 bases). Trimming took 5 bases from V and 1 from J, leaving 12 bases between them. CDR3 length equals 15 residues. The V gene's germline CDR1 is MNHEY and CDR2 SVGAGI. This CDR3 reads CASSIQGGSNQPQHF. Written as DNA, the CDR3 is TGTGCCAGCAGTATCCAGGGAGGCAGCAATCAGCCCCAGCATTTT.

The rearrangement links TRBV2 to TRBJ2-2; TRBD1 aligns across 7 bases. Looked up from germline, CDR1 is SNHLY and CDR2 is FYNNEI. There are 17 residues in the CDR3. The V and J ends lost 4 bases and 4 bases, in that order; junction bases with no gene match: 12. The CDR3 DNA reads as TGTGCCAGCAGTGCCCCCAGGACAGGAGGACGCACCGGGGAGCTGTTTTTT. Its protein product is CASSAPRTGGRTGELFF.

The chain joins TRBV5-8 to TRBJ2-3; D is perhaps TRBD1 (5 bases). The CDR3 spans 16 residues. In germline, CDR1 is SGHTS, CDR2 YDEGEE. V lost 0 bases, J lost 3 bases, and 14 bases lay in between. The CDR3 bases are TGTGCCAGCAGCTTGGGATGGTACAGGCTTACAGATACGCAGTATTTT. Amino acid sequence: CASSLGWYRLTDTQYF.

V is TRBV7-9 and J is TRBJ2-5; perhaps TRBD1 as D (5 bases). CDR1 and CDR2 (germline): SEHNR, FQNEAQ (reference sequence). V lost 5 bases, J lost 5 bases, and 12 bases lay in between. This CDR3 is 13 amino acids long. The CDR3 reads CASSPISGETQYF. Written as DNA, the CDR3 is TGTGCCAGCAGCCCCATCTCAGGGGAGACCCAGTACTTC.

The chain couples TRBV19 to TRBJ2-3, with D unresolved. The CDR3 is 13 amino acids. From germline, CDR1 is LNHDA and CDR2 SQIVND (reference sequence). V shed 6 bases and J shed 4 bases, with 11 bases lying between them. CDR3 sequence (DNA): TGTGCCAGTAGGATCCCCGGGTCAGATACGCAGTATTTT. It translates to CASRIPGSDTQYF.

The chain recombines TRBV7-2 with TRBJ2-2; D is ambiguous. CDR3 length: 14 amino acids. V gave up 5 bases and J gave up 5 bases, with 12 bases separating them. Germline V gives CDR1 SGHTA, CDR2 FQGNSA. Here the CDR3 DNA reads TGTGCCAGCAGCCCTGCCACTCGGACCGGGGAGCTGTTTTTT. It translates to CASSPATRTGELFF.

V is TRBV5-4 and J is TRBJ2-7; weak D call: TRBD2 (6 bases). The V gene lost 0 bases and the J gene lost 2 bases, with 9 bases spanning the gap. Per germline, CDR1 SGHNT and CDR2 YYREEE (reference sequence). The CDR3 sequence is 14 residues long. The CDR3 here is CASSLAGVAYEQYF. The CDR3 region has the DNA TGTGCCAGCAGCTTGGCGGGGGTAGCCTACGAGCAGTACTTC.

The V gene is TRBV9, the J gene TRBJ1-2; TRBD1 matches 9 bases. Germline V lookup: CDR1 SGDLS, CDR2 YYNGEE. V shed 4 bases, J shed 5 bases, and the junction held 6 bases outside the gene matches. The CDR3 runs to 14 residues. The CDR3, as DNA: TGTGCCAGCAGCCCATGGGACAGGGCTTATGGCTACACCTTC. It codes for CASSPWDRAYGYTF.

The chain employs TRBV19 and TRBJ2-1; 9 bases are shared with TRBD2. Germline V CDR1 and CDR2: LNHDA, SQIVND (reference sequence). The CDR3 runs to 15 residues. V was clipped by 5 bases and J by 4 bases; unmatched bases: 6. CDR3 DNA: TGTGCCAGTAGTGTGACTAGCGGAGCGTACAATGAGCAGTTCTTC. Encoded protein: CASSVTSGAYNEQFF.

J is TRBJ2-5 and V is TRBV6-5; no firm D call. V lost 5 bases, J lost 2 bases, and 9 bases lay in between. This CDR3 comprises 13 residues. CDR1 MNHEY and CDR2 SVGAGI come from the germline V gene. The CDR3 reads CASSDRGQETQYF. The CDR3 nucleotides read TGTGCCAGCAGTGACCGCGGTCAAGAGACCCAGTACTTC.

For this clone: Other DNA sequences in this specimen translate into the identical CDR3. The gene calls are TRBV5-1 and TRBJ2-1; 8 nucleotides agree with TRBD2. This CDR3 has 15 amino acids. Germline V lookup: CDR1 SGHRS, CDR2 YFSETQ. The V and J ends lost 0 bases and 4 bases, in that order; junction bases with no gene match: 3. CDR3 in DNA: TGCGCCAGCAGCTTGGGTGCGGGAGGATACAATGAGCAGTTCTTC. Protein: CASSLGAGGYNEQFF.